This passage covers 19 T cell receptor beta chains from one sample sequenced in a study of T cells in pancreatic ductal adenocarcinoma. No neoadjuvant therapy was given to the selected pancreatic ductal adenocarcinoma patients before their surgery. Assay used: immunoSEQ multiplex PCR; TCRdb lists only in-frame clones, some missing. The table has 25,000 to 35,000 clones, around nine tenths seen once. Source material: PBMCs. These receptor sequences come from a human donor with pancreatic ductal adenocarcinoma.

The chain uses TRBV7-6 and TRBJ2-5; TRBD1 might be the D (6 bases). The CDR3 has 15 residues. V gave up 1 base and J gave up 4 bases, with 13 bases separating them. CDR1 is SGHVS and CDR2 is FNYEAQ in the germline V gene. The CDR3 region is CASSLVGGRTETQYF. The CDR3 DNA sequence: TGTGCCAGCAGCTTAGTAGGGGGACGCACAGAGACCCAGTACTTC.

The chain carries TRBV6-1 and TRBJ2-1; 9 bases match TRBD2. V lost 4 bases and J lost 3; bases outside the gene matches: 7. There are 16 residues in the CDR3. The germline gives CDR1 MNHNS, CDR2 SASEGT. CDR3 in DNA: TGTGCCAGCAGTGGGCGAGCGGGAGGCCTCTACAATGAGCAGTTCTTC. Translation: CASSGRAGGLYNEQFF.

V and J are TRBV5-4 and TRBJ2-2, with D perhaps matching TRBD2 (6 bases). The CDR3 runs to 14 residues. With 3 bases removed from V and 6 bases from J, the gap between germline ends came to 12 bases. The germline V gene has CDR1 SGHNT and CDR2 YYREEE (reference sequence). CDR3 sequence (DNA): TGTGCCAGCAGCTCGGGACTCCGGCCCGGGGAGCTGTTTTTT. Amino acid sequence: CASSSGLRPGELFF.

The CDR3, as DNA: TGTGCCAGCAGTACGGGACAGGGGAAGAAGACCCAGTACTTC. This gives the protein CASSTGQGKKTQYF. This rearrangement joins TRBV7-2 to TRBJ2-5, with 10 bases identical to TRBD1. The CDR3 is 14 amino acids. The V gene end was trimmed by 6 bases and the J gene end by 6 bases; junction bases not matched to a gene: 7. In germline, CDR1 is SGHTA, CDR2 FQGNSA.

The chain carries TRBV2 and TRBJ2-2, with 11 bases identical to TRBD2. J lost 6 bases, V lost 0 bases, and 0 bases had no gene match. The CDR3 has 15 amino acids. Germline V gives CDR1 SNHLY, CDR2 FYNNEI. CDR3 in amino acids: CASSEALAGAGELFF. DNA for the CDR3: TGTGCCAGCAGTGAAGCACTAGCGGGAGCCGGGGAGCTGTTTTTT.

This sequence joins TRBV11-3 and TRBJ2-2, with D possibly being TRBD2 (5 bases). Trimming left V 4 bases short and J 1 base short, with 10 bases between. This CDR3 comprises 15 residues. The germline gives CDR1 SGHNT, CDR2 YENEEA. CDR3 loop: CASSSGGRNTGELFF. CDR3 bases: TGTGCCAGCAGCTCCGGAGGAAGGAACACCGGGGAGCTGTTTTTT.

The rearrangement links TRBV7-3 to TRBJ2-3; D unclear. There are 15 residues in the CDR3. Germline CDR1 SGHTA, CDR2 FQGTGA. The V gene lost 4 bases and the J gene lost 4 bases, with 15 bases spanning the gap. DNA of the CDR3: TGTGCCAGCAGCTCCGTCGGAGCTAGGGCAGATACGCAGTATTTT. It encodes CASSSVGARADTQYF.

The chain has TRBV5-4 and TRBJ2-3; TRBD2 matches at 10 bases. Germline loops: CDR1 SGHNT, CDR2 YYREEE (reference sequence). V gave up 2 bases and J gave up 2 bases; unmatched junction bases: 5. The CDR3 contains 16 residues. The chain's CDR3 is CASSLKAGGSTDTQYF. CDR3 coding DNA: TGTGCCAGCAGCTTAAAAGCGGGAGGGTCCACAGATACGCAGTATTTT.

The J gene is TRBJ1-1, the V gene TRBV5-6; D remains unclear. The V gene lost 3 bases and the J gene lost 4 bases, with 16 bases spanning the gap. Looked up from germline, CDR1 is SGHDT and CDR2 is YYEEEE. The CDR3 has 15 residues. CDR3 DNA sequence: TGTGCCAGCAGCTCTGGGCGTGGGGTGGGCACTGAAGCTTTCTTT. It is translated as CASSSGRGVGTEAFF.

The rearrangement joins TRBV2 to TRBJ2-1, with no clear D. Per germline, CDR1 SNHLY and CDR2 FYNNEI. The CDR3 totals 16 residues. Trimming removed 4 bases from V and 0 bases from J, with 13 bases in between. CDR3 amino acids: CASSVQARSSYNEQFF. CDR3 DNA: TGTGCCAGCAGTGTTCAGGCGCGAAGCTCCTACAATGAGCAGTTCTTC.

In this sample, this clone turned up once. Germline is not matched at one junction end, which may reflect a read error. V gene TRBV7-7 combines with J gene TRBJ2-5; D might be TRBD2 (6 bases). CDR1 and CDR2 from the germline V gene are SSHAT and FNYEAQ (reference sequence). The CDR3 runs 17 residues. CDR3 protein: CASSLGQRRRAQETQYF. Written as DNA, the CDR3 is TGTGCTAGCAGCTTGGGGCAGAGGCGGAGGGCCCAAGAGACCCAGTACTTC.

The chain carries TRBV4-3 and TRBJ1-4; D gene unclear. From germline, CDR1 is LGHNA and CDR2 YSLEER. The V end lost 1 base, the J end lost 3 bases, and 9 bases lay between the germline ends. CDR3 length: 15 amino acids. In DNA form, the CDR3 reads TGCGCCAGCAGCCAAGGGACTCAGGCTAATGAAAAACTGTTTTTT. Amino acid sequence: CASSQGTQANEKLFF.

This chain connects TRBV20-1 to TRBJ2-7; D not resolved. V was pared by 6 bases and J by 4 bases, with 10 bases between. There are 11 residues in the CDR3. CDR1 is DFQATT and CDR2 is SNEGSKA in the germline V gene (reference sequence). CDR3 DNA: TGCAGTGCCATGAGAGGTTACGAGCAGTACTTC. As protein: CSAMRGYEQYF.

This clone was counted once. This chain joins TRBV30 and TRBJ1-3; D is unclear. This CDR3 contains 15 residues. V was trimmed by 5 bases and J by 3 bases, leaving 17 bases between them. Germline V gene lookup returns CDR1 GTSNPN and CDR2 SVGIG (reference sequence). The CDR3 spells CAWGRERTNGNTIYF. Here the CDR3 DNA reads TGTGCCTGGGGGCGGGAGCGTACCAATGGAAACACCATATATTTT. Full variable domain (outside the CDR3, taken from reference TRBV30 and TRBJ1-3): SQTIHQWPATLVQPVGSPLSLECTVEGTSNPNLYWYRQAAGRGLQLLFYSVGIGQISSEVPQNLSASRPQDRQFILSSKKLLLSDSGFYLCAWGRERTNGNTIYFGEGSWLTVV.

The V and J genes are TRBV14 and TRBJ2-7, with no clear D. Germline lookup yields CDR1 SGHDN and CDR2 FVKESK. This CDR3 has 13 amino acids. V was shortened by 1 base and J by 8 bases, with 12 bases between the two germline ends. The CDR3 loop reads CASSQGIGRQQYF. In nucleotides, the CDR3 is TGTGCCAGCAGCCAAGGGATCGGACGTCAGCAGTACTTC. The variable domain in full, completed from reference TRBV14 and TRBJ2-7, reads EAGVTQFPSHSVIEKGQTVTLRCDPISGHDNLYWYRRVMGKEIKFLLHFVKESKQDESGMPNNRFLAERTGGTYSTLKVQPAELEDSGVYFCASSQGIGRQQYFGPGTRLTVT.

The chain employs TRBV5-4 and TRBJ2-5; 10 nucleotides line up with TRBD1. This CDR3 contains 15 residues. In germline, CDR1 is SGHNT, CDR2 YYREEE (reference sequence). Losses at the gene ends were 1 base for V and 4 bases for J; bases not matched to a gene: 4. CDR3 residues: CASSLKRQGAETQYF. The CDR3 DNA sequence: TGTGCCAGCAGCTTGAAGAGACAGGGGGCAGAGACCCAGTACTTC.

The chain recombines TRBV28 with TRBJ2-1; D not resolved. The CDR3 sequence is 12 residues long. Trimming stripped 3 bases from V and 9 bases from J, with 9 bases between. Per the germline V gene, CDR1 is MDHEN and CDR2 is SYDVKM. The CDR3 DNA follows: TGTGCCAGCAGTTTCCAGTTCTCTGAGCAGTTCTTC. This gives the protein CASSFQFSEQFF.

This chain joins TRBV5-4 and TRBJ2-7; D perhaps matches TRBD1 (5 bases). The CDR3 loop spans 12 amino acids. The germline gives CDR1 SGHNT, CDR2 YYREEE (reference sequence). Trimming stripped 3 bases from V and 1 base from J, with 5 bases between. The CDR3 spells CASSSGSYEQYF. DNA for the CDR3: TGTGCCAGCAGCTCAGGGTCCTACGAGCAGTACTTC.

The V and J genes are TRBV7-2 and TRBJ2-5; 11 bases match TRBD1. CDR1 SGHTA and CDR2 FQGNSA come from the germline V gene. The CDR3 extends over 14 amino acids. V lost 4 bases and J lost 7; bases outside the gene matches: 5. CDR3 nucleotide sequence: TGTGCCAGCAGCTCGGACAGGGGGCAGGGGACCCAGTACTTC. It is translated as CASSSDRGQGTQYF.